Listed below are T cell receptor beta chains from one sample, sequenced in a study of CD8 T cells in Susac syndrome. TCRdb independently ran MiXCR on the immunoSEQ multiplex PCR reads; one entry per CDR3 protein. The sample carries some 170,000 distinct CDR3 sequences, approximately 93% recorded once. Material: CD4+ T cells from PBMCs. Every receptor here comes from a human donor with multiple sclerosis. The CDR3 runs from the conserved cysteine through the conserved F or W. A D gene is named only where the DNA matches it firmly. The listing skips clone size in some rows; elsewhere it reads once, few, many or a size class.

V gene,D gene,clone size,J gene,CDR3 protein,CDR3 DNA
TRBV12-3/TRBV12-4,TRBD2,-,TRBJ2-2,CASSPNSGPTGELFF,TGTGCCAGCAGCCCCAATAGCGGGCCCACCGGGGAGCTGTTTTTT
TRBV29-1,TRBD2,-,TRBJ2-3,CSGLSGRAVGRDTQYF,TGCAGCGGCCTTAGCGGGAGGGCCGTGGGGAGAGATACGCAGTATTTT
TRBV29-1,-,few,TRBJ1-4,CSVSSTDHEKLFF,TGCAGCGTTTCGTCGACAGACCATGAAAAACTGTTTTTT
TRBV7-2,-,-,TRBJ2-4,CASSPARADGIQYF,TGTGCCAGCAGCCCAGCCCGGGCTGATGGCATTCAGTACTTC
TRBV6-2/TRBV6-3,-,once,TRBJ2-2,CASSYSAPTGELFF,TGTGCCAGCAGTTACTCGGCCCCCACCGGGGAGCTGTTTTTT
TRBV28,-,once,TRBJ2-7,CASRPAGSQNEQYF,TGTGCCAGCAGGCCGGCGGGATCCCAAAACGAGCAGTACTTC
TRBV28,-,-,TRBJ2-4,CASRDFQNIQYF,TGTGCCAGCCGGGACTTCCAAAACATTCAGTACTTC
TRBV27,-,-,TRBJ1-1,CASSSTGLGTEAFF,TGTGCCAGCAGTTCCACAGGGTTGGGAACTGAAGCTTTCTTT
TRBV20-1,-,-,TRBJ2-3,CSAPHTNTQYF,TGCAGTGCTCCCCACACGAATACGCAGTATTTT
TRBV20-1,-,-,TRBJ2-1,CSALTTRTNEQFF,TGCAGTGCTTTAACGACTAGGACCAATGAGCAGTTCTTC
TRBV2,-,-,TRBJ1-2,CASSVDGEFYGYTF,TGTGCCAGCAGTGTGGATGGGGAGTTCTATGGCTACACCTTC
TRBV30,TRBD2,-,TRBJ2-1,CAWTRWTSGRGYHNEQFF,TGTGCCTGGACCCGCTGGACTAGCGGGAGAGGTTACCACAATGAGCAGTTCTTC
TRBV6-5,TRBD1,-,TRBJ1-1,CASSATRGTEAFF,TGTGCCAGCAGTGCCACCAGGGGGACTGAAGCTTTCTTT
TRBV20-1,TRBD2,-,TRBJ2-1,CSGQSGIYNEQFF,TGCAGTGGACAAAGCGGGATCTACAATGAGCAGTTCTTC
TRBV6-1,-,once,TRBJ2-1,CASSDPSEQFF,TGTGCCAGCAGTGACCCAAGTGAGCAGTTCTTC
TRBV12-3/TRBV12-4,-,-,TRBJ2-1,CASRRTDHNEQFF,TGTGCCAGCCGCCGGACAGACCACAATGAGCAGTTCTTC
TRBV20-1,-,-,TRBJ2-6,CSVTSTGANVLTF,TGCAGTGTCACCTCGACTGGGGCCAACGTCCTGACTTTC
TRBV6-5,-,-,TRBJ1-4,CASSYSFPGAGPATNEKLFF,TGTGCCAGCAGTTACTCGTTTCCGGGAGCGGGACCCGCAACTAATGAAAAACTGTTTTTT
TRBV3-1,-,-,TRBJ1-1,CASSRREGGTEAFF,TGTGCCAGCAGTAGGAGAGAGGGAGGGACTGAAGCTTTCTTT
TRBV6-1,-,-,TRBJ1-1,CASTRGPMNTEAFF,TGTGCCAGCACTAGGGGTCCCATGAACACTGAAGCTTTCTTT
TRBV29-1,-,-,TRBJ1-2,CSVGQGENYGYTF,TGCAGCGTCGGCCAGGGTGAAAACTATGGCTACACCTTC
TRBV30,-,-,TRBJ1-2,CAWGFDRVLYGYTF,TGTGCCTGGGGATTTGACAGAGTTCTCTATGGCTACACCTTC
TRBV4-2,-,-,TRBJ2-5,CASSPNGVEETQYF,TGTGCCAGCAGCCCCAACGGGGTGGAAGAGACCCAGTACTTC
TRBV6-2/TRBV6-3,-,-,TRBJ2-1,CASITRSGAGAGEQFF,TGTGCCAGCATAACGAGGAGCGGGGCAGGGGCTGGGGAGCAGTTCTTC
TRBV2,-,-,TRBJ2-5,CASSEAGQGETQYF,TGTGCCAGCAGTGAAGCCGGTCAGGGAGAGACCCAGTACTTC
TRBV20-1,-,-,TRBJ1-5,CSAKQEEGSNQPQHF,TGCAGTGCTAAACAGGAGGAAGGGAGCAATCAGCCCCAGCATTTT
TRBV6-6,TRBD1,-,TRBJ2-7,CATLSEGASSYEQYF,TGTGCCACCTTGAGCGAGGGGGCGAGCTCCTACGAGCAGTACTTC
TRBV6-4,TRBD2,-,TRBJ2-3,CASNKTSGRAITNTQYF,TGTGCCAGCAATAAGACAAGCGGGAGGGCCATCACAAATACGCAGTATTTT
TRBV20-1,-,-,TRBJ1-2,CSAGRYSGGYGYTF,TGCAGTGCTGGTAGATACTCCGGTGGCTATGGCTACACCTTC
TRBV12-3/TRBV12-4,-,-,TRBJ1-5,CASSLSGGDQPQHF,TGTGCCAGCAGTTTATCTGGGGGAGATCAGCCCCAGCATTTT
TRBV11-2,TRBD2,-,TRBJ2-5,CASSQPLAGGLGTQYF,TGTGCCAGCAGCCAACCTCTAGCGGGAGGCTTGGGGACCCAGTACTTC
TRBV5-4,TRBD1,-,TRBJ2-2,CASSPQGTGVTGELFF,TGTGCCAGCAGCCCGCAGGGGACAGGGGTCACCGGGGAGCTGTTTTTT
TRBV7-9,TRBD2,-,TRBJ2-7,CASSYGGIGYEQYF,TGTGCCAGCAGCTACGGGGGGATCGGGTACGAGCAGTACTTC
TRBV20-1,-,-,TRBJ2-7,CSATGLTYEQYF,TGCAGCGCCACAGGGTTGACCTACGAGCAGTACTTC
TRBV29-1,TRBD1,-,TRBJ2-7,CSVKRDRGPNEQYF,TGCAGCGTGAAACGGGACAGGGGGCCCAACGAGCAGTACTTC
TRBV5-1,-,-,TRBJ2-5,CASSLGPAQETQYF,TGCGCCAGCAGCTTGGGTCCAGCTCAAGAGACCCAGTACTTC
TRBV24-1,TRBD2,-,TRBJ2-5,CAIGTSGNSRETQYF,TGTGCCATAGGGACTAGCGGGAATTCAAGGGAGACCCAGTACTTC
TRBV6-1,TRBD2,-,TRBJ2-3,CASRPWTSGTNTDTQYF,TGTGCCAGCAGACCTTGGACTAGCGGAACAAACACAGATACGCAGTATTTT
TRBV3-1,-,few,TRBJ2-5,CASSQDRETQYF,TGTGCCAGCAGCCAAGATCGGGAGACCCAGTACTTC
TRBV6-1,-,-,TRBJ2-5,CASRRAAEETQYF,TGTGCCAGCAGGAGGGCCGCGGAAGAGACCCAGTACTTC
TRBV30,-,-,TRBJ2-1,CAWSARAPNEQFF,TGTGCCTGGAGTGCTCGGGCCCCCAATGAGCAGTTCTTC
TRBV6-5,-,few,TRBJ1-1,CASSYDLTGNTEAFF,TGTGCCAGCAGTTACGACCTTACAGGGAACACTGAAGCTTTCTTT
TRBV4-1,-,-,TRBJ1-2,CASSFSPQSDGYTF,TGCGCCAGCAGCTTCAGCCCCCAGAGTGATGGCTACACCTTC
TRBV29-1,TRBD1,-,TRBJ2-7,CSVARQGHDEQYF,TGCAGCGTTGCCCGACAGGGACACGACGAGCAGTACTTC
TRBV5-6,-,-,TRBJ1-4,CASSNTKQGRNEKLFF,TGTGCCAGCAGCAACACCAAGCAGGGACGGAATGAAAAACTGTTTTTT
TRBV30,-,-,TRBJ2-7,CAWSVLNYEQYF,TGTGCCTGGAGTGTACTCAACTACGAGCAGTACTTC
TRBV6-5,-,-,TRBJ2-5,CASMRSLADPKTQYF,TGTGCCAGCATGCGGAGCCTAGCAGACCCCAAGACCCAGTACTTC
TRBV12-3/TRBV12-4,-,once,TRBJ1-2,CASSLDPPRYGYTF,TGTGCCAGCAGCCTTGATCCCCCCCGCTATGGCTACACCTTC
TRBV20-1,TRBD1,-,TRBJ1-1,CSARDLTGVSSLGAEAFF,TGCAGTGCTAGAGATTTGACAGGGGTCTCATCTTTAGGCGCTGAAGCTTTCTTT
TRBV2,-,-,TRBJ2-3,CASSAGRGRFTDTQYF,TGTGCCAGCAGCGCGGGGCGGGGCCGATTCACAGATACGCAGTATTTT
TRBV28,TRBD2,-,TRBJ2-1,CASSYGLAGGWTYNEQFF,TGTGCCAGCAGTTACGGACTAGCGGGAGGTTGGACCTACAATGAGCAGTTCTTC
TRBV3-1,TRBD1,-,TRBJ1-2,CASSPAGQGDYGYTF,TGTGCCAGCAGCCCGGCTGGACAGGGAGACTATGGCTACACCTTC
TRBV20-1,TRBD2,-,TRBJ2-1,CSAKLAGGYNEQFF,TGCAGTGCTAAACTAGCGGGAGGTTACAATGAGCAGTTCTTC
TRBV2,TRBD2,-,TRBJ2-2,CASQFGTSGAGELFF,TGTGCCAGCCAATTTGGGACTAGCGGGGCCGGGGAGCTGTTTTTT
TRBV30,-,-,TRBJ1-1,CAWTPARVEAFF,TGTGCCTGGACCCCGGCCAGGGTTGAAGCTTTCTTT
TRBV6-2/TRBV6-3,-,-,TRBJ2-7,CASSYSGRIDRSSEQYF,TGTGCCAGCAGTTACTCGGGGCGGATCGACAGGTCGTCCGAGCAGTACTTC